This section outlines one T cell receptor (beta chain) sequence together with its context. The data originate from a study of blood T cell repertoires in COVID-19. Study at large: Acute-phase and convalescent COVID-19 samples originated in the United States, Italy and Spain. PBMCs, B-cell-depleted T cells, or T cells provided the cDNA or gDNA that made up the material.

Authors' methods: Researchers report that nucleated cell counts were estimated from reference gene primer amplification. Produced via immunoSEQ multiplex PCR; TCRdb's table is partial and in-frame only. The DNA was the basis for D and trimming; V, J and clone size are from that table. The profile shows under 250,000 clones, roughly 84% of them singletons. There are 17 residues in the CDR3. Germline V gives CDR1 LGHNA, CDR2 YSLEER. Trimming took 0 bases from V and 0 from J, leaving 12 bases between them. Sequenced material: peripheral blood. The chain links TRBV4-3 to TRBJ1-5; no reliable D call. The clonotype originates from a woman over 75 with acute or convalescent COVID-19. The CDR3 DNA sequence: TGCGCCAGCAGCCAAGAGAGAGGTTCTTATAGCAATCAGCCCCAGCATTTT. It encodes CASSQERGSYSNQPQHF.